One and the same sample provided the 8 T cell receptor beta chains below, sequenced in a study of siplizumab effects on memory and regulatory T cells. Profiled with immunoSEQ multiplex PCR; TCRdb holds only in-frame clones, not every one. The table lists 80,000 to 130,000 clones, roughly 94% of them singletons, with roughly 0.78% in the top ten. Sequenced input: Tregs sorted from blood. These receptors came from a human donor in good health.

The rearrangement joins TRBV25-1 to TRBJ1-2; D is uncertain. Germline values: CDR1 MGHDK, CDR2 SYGVNS. The CDR3 sequence is 15 residues long. The V end was cut by 1 base, the J end by 6 bases, with 15 bases between. CDR3 loop: CASSEFGVGGHGYTF. The CDR3 bases are TGTGCCAGCAGTGAATTCGGGGTCGGCGGCCATGGCTACACCTTC.

The chain is built from TRBV7-2 and TRBJ1-6; D unclear. The germline V and J ends were trimmed by 5 bases and 8 bases, with 10 bases remaining between them. The CDR3 sequence is 13 residues long. Germline loops: CDR1 SGHTA, CDR2 FQGNSA. The chain's CDR3 is CASSLSLDSPLHF. The CDR3 DNA is TGTGCCAGCAGCCTCTCCCTCGATTCACCCCTCCACTTT.

This clone has just one count. The chain combines TRBV4-1 with TRBJ1-5; D remains ambiguous. The germline V gene has CDR1 MGHRA and CDR2 YSYEKL. This CDR3 spans 15 amino acids. V was shortened by 2 bases and J by 3 bases, with 11 bases between the two germline ends. This CDR3 reads CASSQKDKLNQPQHF. The CDR3 region has the DNA TGCGCCAGCAGCCAAAAAGACAAACTCAATCAGCCCCAGCATTTT.

This chain links TRBV27 with TRBJ2-1; D unclear. With 7 bases removed from V and 6 bases from J, the gap between germline ends came to 4 bases. Germline CDR1 is MNHEY and CDR2 is SMNVEV (reference sequence). CDR3 size: 10 residues. CDR3 amino acids: CASTINEQFF. As DNA, the CDR3 is TGTGCCAGCACCATCAATGAGCAGTTCTTC.

The chain recombines TRBV2 with TRBJ2-5, with 9 positions matching TRBD2. Trimming took 7 bases from V and 1 from J; bases not matched to a gene: 7. This CDR3 has 15 residues. CDR1 is SNHLY, CDR2 FYNNEI, per germline. DNA of the CDR3: TGTGCCAGCAACCCTAGCGGGAAACTCCAAGAGACCCAGTACTTC. It codes for CASNPSGKLQETQYF.

The chain is built from TRBV9 and TRBJ2-1; D is possibly TRBD1 or TRBD2 (6 bases each). CDR1 and CDR2 (germline): SGDLS, YYNGEE. Trimming pared 6 bases from V and 9 bases from J, leaving 19 bases between. The CDR3 consists of 14 residues. Written as DNA, the CDR3 is TGTGCCAGCACCCTTAGGACAGAGGGGGGTGAGCAGTTCTTC. It encodes CASTLRTEGGEQFF.

The chain links TRBV11-3 to TRBJ2-2, with D possibly called TRBD1 or TRBD2 (5 bases each). Germline V gene lookup returns CDR1 SGHNT and CDR2 YENEEA. CDR3 length: 13 residues. Trimming took 6 bases from V and 7 from J, leaving 12 bases between them. CDR3 bases: TGTGCCAGCAGTCGGGACGGGATCGGGGAGCTGTTTTTT. Its translation is CASSRDGIGELFF.

Comment on this clone: This sample also contains other DNA sequences that code for the same CDR3. The rearrangement joins TRBV7-9 to TRBJ1-1; TRBD1 might be the D (6 bases). Between the trimmed V and J ends, which lost 1 base and 0 bases, there was a span of 9 bases. The germline V gene encodes CDR1 SEHNR and CDR2 FQNEAQ (reference sequence). There are 15 residues in the CDR3. CDR3 region: CASSLGGGLNTEAFF. The CDR3 DNA reads as TGTGCCAGCAGCTTAGGTGGGGGCCTGAACACTGAAGCTTTCTTT.